This entry lists 18 T cell receptor beta chains sequenced from one sample in a study of CD8 T cells in ankylosing spondylitis. Findings and limits, study-wide: Ankylosing spondylitis blood appeared to carry a characteristic TCR beta motif of fewer than 10 highly homologous variants.

Their target antigens are unknown. TCRdb called the 5' RACE reads again in MiXCR, with one record for every CDR3 protein. This table holds roughly 220,000 distinct CDR3 sequences, around 17% found once. Sequencing was carried out using blood, either unsorted or a sorted T cell fraction (not recorded which). The receptor set was obtained from a male donor with ankylosing spondylitis.

As to this clonotype: This clone may be a read error of a much larger clone one base away. V gene TRBV6-2 or TRBV6-3 combines with J gene TRBJ2-7, with D possibly matching TRBD1 (5 bases). Germline CDR1 reads MNHEY; CDR2 reads SVGEGT. CDR3 length: 13 residues. Trimming cost V 6 bases and J 3 bases, with 12 bases left between them. Here the CDR3 reads CASSPADNYEQYF. CDR3 bases: TGTGCCAGCAGCCCCGCGGACAACTACGAGCAGTACTTC.

This clonotype was found a few times. This sequence joins TRBV9 and TRBJ2-1; 8 bases map to TRBD2. Trimming removed 2 bases from V and 0 bases from J; junction bases left unmatched: 7. Germline-derived CDR1 and CDR2 are SGDLS and YYNGEE. The CDR3 is made up of 17 amino acids. CDR3 amino acids: CASSVNSGESSYNEQFF. The CDR3 DNA is TGTGCCAGCAGCGTCAATAGCGGGGAAAGCTCCTACAATGAGCAGTTCTTC. The full variable domain, its missing parts supplied by reference TRBV9 and TRBJ2-1, is DSGVTQTPKHLITATGQRVTLRCSPRSGDLSVYWYQQSLDQGLQFLIQYYNGEERAKGNILERFSAQQFPDLHSELNLSSLELGDSALYFCASSVNSGESSYNEQFFGPGTRLTVL.

This clonotype was observed many times. The chain has TRBV4-3 and TRBJ1-3; D unresolved. The V and J ends lost 1 base and 4 bases respectively, with 11 bases between them. The CDR3 consists of 15 residues. Germline V gives CDR1 LGHNA, CDR2 YSLEER. The CDR3 region is CASSQGTGRGNTIYF. The CDR3 DNA is TGCGCCAGCAGCCAAGGGACCGGGAGAGGAAACACCATATATTTT.

The rearrangement joins TRBV28 to TRBJ2-2, with no clear D. This CDR3 comprises 15 residues. From germline, CDR1 is MDHEN and CDR2 SYDVKM. V gave up 2 bases and J gave up 2 bases, with 9 bases separating them. CDR3 region: CASSLIKANTGELFF. CDR3 nucleotides: TGTGCCAGCAGTTTAATCAAGGCTAACACCGGGGAGCTGTTTTTT.

V gene TRBV28 combines with J gene TRBJ2-7, with 9 bases that match TRBD2. Germline trimming cut 6 bases from V and 5 bases from J; bases unmatched to any gene: 8. This CDR3 region has 14 residues. Germline V gene data show CDR1 as MDHEN and CDR2 as SYDVKM. This CDR3 is CASSRGLAPHEQYF. The CDR3 DNA reads TGTGCCAGCAGCCGAGGACTAGCGCCCCACGAGCAGTACTTC.

The chain uses TRBV5-5 and TRBJ2-1; TRBD2 agrees at 10 bases. The germline V gene has CDR1 SGHKS and CDR2 YYEKEE (reference sequence). The CDR3 contains 18 residues. Trimming took 1 base from V and 3 from J; bases not matched to a gene: 10. CDR3 in amino acids: CASSLPSGSTAFYNEQFF. CDR3 nucleotide sequence: TGTGCCAGCAGCTTGCCTAGCGGGAGTACTGCCTTCTACAATGAGCAGTTCTTC. Based on the CDR3 plus reference TRBV5-5 and TRBJ2-1, the full variable domain is DAGVTQSPTHLIKTRGQQVTLRCSPISGHKSVSWYQQVLGQGPQFIFQYYEKEERGRGNFPDRFSARQFPNYSSELNVNALLLGDSALYLCASSLPSGSTAFYNEQFFGPGTRLTVL.

The chain employs TRBV12-3 or TRBV12-4 and TRBJ1-2; D remains ambiguous. There are 18 residues in the CDR3. V lost 6 bases to trimming and J lost 2 bases, with 25 bases between them. The CDR3, as DNA: TGTGCCAGCAGCATGACGGGGATCACCCCCCCTACAAACTATGGCTACACCTTC. Translated, it gives CASSMTGITPPTNYGYTF.

CDR3: CASSSERITEAFF. The CDR3 DNA is TGTGCCAGCAGTTCCGAGCGCATAACGGAAGCTTTCTTT. The chain combines TRBV12-3 or TRBV12-4 with TRBJ1-1; no clear D gene. The CDR3 covers 13 residues. V dropped 4 bases and J dropped 8 bases, with 14 bases sitting between them.

This clonotype was seen at least ten times. This sequence joins TRBV29-1 and TRBJ2-1; 10 bases are a match to TRBD1. The CDR3 has 15 residues. From germline, CDR1 is SQVTM and CDR2 ANQGSEA. V lost 7 bases, J lost 8 bases, and 14 bases stayed unmatched. Here the CDR3 reads CSAGQTGQGSDEQFF. CDR3 coding DNA: TGCAGCGCTGGCCAAACGGGACAGGGGTCCGATGAGCAGTTCTTC.

The chain couples TRBV29-1 to TRBJ2-3, with 12 positions matching TRBD2. CDR1 and CDR2 from the germline V gene are SQVTM and ANQGSEA. This CDR3 spans 14 amino acids. The V and J ends lost 4 bases and 5 bases, in that order; junction bases with no gene match: 4. CDR3 DNA sequence: TGCAGCGTTGTAGAACTAGCGGGAGGAGATACGCAGTATTTT. This gives the protein CSVVELAGGDTQYF.

The rearrangement joins TRBV19 to TRBJ1-1; D unclear. Between the trimmed V and J ends, which lost 3 bases and 5 bases, there was a span of 13 bases. Germline CDR1 is LNHDA and CDR2 is SQIVND (reference sequence). The CDR3 length is 14 residues. This CDR3 is CASSIRNLMTEAFF. The CDR3 region has the DNA TGTGCCAGTAGTATTAGGAACTTGATGACTGAAGCTTTCTTT.

This clonotype was observed at least ten times. This sequence joins TRBV4-1 and TRBJ2-7, with D unresolved. The V end lost 0 bases, the J end lost 3 bases, and 12 bases lay between the germline ends. Germline values: CDR1 MGHRA, CDR2 YSYEKL. This CDR3 comprises 15 residues. The CDR3 bases are TGCGCCAGCAGCCAAGAAAGGGTCTTAGACTACGAGCAGTACTTC. Encoded protein: CASSQERVLDYEQYF.

The table lists this clonotype with a count of one. The CDR3 reads CASSLGSAKSYEQYF. DNA of the CDR3: TGTGCCAGCAGCTTAGGTTCAGCGAAGTCCTACGAGCAGTACTTC. This chain links TRBV11-3 with TRBJ2-7; D remains ambiguous. V was clipped by 1 base and J by 1 base, with 11 bases between them. The germline gives CDR1 SGHNT, CDR2 YENEEA. The CDR3 is 15 amino acids.

Remarks on this clonotype: One end of the junction is discordant with germline, which a read error may explain. This chain's CDR3 is CSADRGSEEAFF. In DNA, the CDR3 is TGCAGCGCTGACAGGGGGTCGGAGGAAGCCTTCTTT. The chain employs TRBV29-1 and TRBJ1-1, with 9 bases identical to TRBD1. The CDR3 sequence is 12 residues long. Per the germline V gene, CDR1 is SQVTM and CDR2 is ANQGSEA.

This clonotype was detected only a few times. V is TRBV5-6 and J is TRBJ2-7, with D possibly matching TRBD1 (5 bases). This CDR3 has 15 residues. Germline V gene sequence: CDR1 SGHDT, CDR2 YYEEEE. The V end lost 1 base, the J end lost 6 bases, and 17 bases lay between the germline ends. CDR3 protein: CASSLKPGMLGEQYF. In DNA form, the CDR3 reads TGTGCCAGCAGCTTGAAACCAGGGATGTTGGGCGAGCAGTACTTC. Variable domain in full (rest from reference TRBV5-6 and TRBJ2-7): DAGVTQSPTHLIKTRGQQVTLRCSPKSGHDTVSWYQQALGQGPQFIFQYYEEEERQRGNFPDRFSGHQFPNYSSELNVNALLLGDSALYLCASSLKPGMLGEQYFGPGTRLTVT.

This clonotype was detected a few times. The chain uses TRBV15 and TRBJ2-5; 11 bases fit TRBD2. Germline CDR1 and CDR2: LNHNV and YYDKDF (reference sequence). The ends lost 5 bases at V and 4 bases at J; junction bases unmatched: 3. The CDR3 contains 14 residues. This chain's CDR3 is CATSPGTSGETQYF. CDR3 nucleotide sequence: TGTGCCACCAGCCCCGGGACTAGCGGAGAGACCCAGTACTTC.

In its sample, this clonotype was seen a few times. This chain joins TRBV5-1 and TRBJ2-2; D possibly corresponds to TRBD1 (6 bases). The germline V and J ends were trimmed by 4 bases and 5 bases, with 9 bases remaining between them. The germline V gene has CDR1 SGHRS and CDR2 YFSETQ. This CDR3 has 13 residues. CDR3: CASSPGETGELFF. The CDR3 nucleotides read TGCGCCAGCAGCCCAGGGGAGACCGGGGAGCTGTTTTTT.

This clonotype has ten or more counts. This chain connects TRBV12-3 or TRBV12-4 to TRBJ1-4, with D uncertain. The ends were cut back, 3 bases at V and 7 bases at J, with 3 bases in the middle. The CDR3 sequence is 11 residues long. CDR3 DNA sequence: TGTGCCAGCAGTTTGGGTGAAAAACTGTTTTTT. It translates to CASSLGEKLFF.